Listed below are T cell receptor beta chains from one sample, sequenced in a study of cytomegalovirus exposure and HLA in healthy donors. Sequencing used immunoSEQ multiplex PCR; TCRdb keeps in-frame clones, though not all of them. The table lists some 120,000 clones, around 70% of them singletons. Sequenced: PBMCs. The receptors derive from a woman aged 18-29 years in good health and CMV-seronegative. Both conserved end residues are part of each CDR3. D genes are given only for firm matches. Clone size, where shown, is once, few, many, or a class for clones that have expanded.

abundance,d_gene,v_gene,len,CDR3aa
.,.,TRBV5-4,14,CASSLVEAQNEQFF
.,.,TRBV21-1,19,CASSKATASGLAVSYEQYF
.,.,TRBV27,15,CASSSWGQGRAEAFF
.,TRBD1,TRBV11-2,15,CASSAGQGAAQPQHF
.,TRBD1,TRBV28,15,CASSPRLTTGDGYTF
.,.,TRBV6-5,12,CASSPSDTEAFF
.,.,TRBV6-1,14,CASSVAGAVNEQFF
few,.,TRBV5-4,16,CASSSGQGRVTDTQYF
.,TRBD1,TRBV5-1,19,CASSSPTEGQGFMNTEAFF
.,TRBD2,TRBV5-1,16,CASSLGAGGPTDTQYF
.,.,TRBV29-1,13,CSVARTAQETQYF
.,.,TRBV28,13,CASAVPGAPGAFF
once,.,TRBV5-4,14,CASGKQSQNEKLFF
.,TRBD2,TRBV7-9,15,CASSSISGGLNEQFF
.,.,TRBV27,14,CASTFRGAEGGYTF
.,.,TRBV19,13,CASSIPGANVLTF
.,.,TRBV19,15,CASSYLQGLNTEAFF
.,TRBD1,TRBV9,16,CASSVLDRVMNTEAFF
medium-sized,TRBD1,TRBV5-8,15,CASSQDRGAGNTIYF
.,.,TRBV5-1,17,CASSLASGTGVNTEAFF
.,TRBD2,TRBV5-4,14,CASSKRGGNNEQFF
.,.,TRBV7-7,16,CASSPVVGAGAGELFF
.,TRBD1,TRBV18,15,CASSPRGQGSSPLHF
.,.,TRBV6-1,14,CASRGGGSYTEAFF
.,TRBD2,TRBV5-1,16,CASRVAVAGGPGTQYF
.,TRBD1,TRBV5-1,15,CASSAWTGGSYEQYF
.,.,TRBV7-2,14,CASSVRTVTYEQYF
.,TRBD1,TRBV28,16,CASIPAGTADNEKLFF
few,TRBD1,TRBV29-1,13,CSVDWTGSYEQYF
once,TRBD2,TRBV2,19,CASLPTTSGGAREDYEQYF
.,.,TRBV5-1,16,CASSLSGDRKNQPQHF
.,TRBD1,TRBV6-6,15,CASSDTGGNTGELFF
.,.,TRBV28,16,CASTLTDSRFASPLHF
.,TRBD1,TRBV18,15,CASSRRDSQTYGYTF
few,.,TRBV5-6,14,CASSLPFVGVEQYF
.,TRBD1,TRBV7-9,14,CASSPGQSSYEQYF
.,TRBD2,TRBV28,15,CASSLAGAGANVLTF
.,.,TRBV4-1,15,CASSQLGAVNQPQHF
.,TRBD1,TRBV10-2,15,CASSEARGRFDEQYF
once,.,TRBV27,14,CASSVQSAGQPQHF
.,.,TRBV6-6,15,CASRPSAYSNQPQHF
once,TRBD1,TRBV28,18,CASSLDRGSSTSTDTQYF
.,TRBD2,TRBV9,15,CASSVGGGGSYEQYF
.,.,TRBV5-1,19,CASSLDGQPRWNMNTEAFF
.,.,TRBV14,14,CASSQDIRGREAFF
.,.,TRBV30,13,CAWSVGLQGQLFF
.,TRBD1,TRBV2,15,CASRPGQVYQETQYF
few,.,TRBV7-9,16,CASSLASLSGTGGAFF
.,TRBD1,TRBV6-5,15,CASSTSGTGVYEQYF
once,TRBD1,TRBV27,16,CASRAIPGTGVRKLFF
once,TRBD2,TRBV30,15,CAWSVLASGSHEQYF
.,.,TRBV19,14,CASGVPGLRGGYTF
.,.,TRBV7-9,12,CASSIDSYEQYF
.,TRBD1,TRBV5-5,14,CASSLDRVDYEQYF
.,.,TRBV5-8,12,CASSSRSYEQYF